This T cell receptor (beta chain) came from a study of CXCR3-negative and CXCR3-positive naive CD8 T cells. The method, 5' RACE with UMI labels, was used to prepare the TRB cDNA libraries. TCRdb reprocessed the 5' RACE reads, keeping one entry per CDR3 protein, no DNA. Here the sample table reports about 62,000 distinct CDR3 sequences. Points from the study as a whole: Sequencing showed both naive subsets with comparably high diversity, and memory CD8+ cells much lower. Hydrophobicity was higher for TRB CDR3s found in CXCR3-positive naive cells than in CXCR3-negative naive cells.

Naive CD8+ T cells carried a CD45RO-CCR7+CD27+CD95- phenotype. CDR1 and CDR2 (germline): DFQATT, SNEGSKA (reference sequence). The length of the CDR3 is 17 residues. As concerns this clonotype: Its cognate antigen is unknown.

The sample was naive CXCR3- CD8+ T cells from blood. The subset denotes: CD45RO-CCR7+CD27+CD95- naive CD8+ T cells lacking CXCR3 (TNR3-). This clonotype originated in a human donor in good health. Some clones in this sample may be carry-over from other donors' samples. The V gene is TRBV20-1, the J gene TRBJ2-7; without DNA, the TCRdb call of TRBD1 cannot be checked. CDR3 region: CSARDLETGSSSYEQYF.